These T cell receptor beta chains were read from a single sample in a study of blood T cells in healthy people across ages. One entry per CDR3 protein results from TCRdb running MiXCR on the 5' RACE reads. The sample shows approximately 1,000,000 distinct CDR3 sequences, roughly two fifths of them seen only once. Material for sequencing was blood. The receptors come from a man between 18 and 35 years old in good health. CDR3s include the opening cysteine and the closing phenylalanine or tryptophan. The D gene is left open where the match is weak. Size tells how often a clone was seen (once, few, many) or the class of an expanded clone, and some rows leave it out.

CDR3nt	CDR3aa	abundance	j_gene	d_gene	v_gene
TGCAGCGTCAGATCAGGGTCGGCTGGCTACACCTTC	CSVRSGSAGYTF	few	TRBJ1-2	.	TRBV29-1
TGTGCCAGCAGAGCCATAGCAGGAGGGCAGGAACCCCAGCATTTT	CASRAIAGGQEPQHF	.	TRBJ1-5	.	TRBV7-2
TGTGCCAGCAGTTTGATGGAGGGGGAGCTGTTTTTT	CASSLMEGELFF	.	TRBJ2-2	.	TRBV12-3/TRBV12-4
TGTGCCAGCAGCTTTTCGGCAGAAAACAATGAGCAGTTCTTC	CASSFSAENNEQFF	.	TRBJ2-1	.	TRBV7-2
TGTGCCAGCTCACCAGACAGCCGGCAGCAGCCCCAGCATTTT	CASSPDSRQQPQHF	.	TRBJ1-5	.	TRBV18
TGCAGTGCTATGATACCCAACGGGAACACTGAAGCTTTCTTT	CSAMIPNGNTEAFF	.	TRBJ1-1	.	TRBV20-1
TGCAGCGGTGGCGAGAACACTGAAGCTTTCTTT	CSGGENTEAFF	.	TRBJ1-1	.	TRBV29-1
TGTGCCAGCAGTACCCAGGGGGACTATGGCTACACCTTC	CASSTQGDYGYTF	.	TRBJ1-2	TRBD1	TRBV25-1
TGTGCCAGCAGTTTTGGGGGACGGGCAACTAATGAAAAACTGTTTTTT	CASSFGGRATNEKLFF	few	TRBJ1-4	.	TRBV12-3/TRBV12-4
TGTGCCAGCAGTCGCGGGACGGTGCGGGGCGGCTACACCTTC	CASSRGTVRGGYTF	.	TRBJ1-2	.	TRBV27
TGTGCCAGCAGCCAAGATACGGACAGGGGGCTCGGCACCGGGGAGCTGTTTTTT	CASSQDTDRGLGTGELFF	.	TRBJ2-2	TRBD1	TRBV4-2
TGTGCCAGCAGATCAGGGGGCGGTTCAGATACGCAGTATTTT	CASRSGGGSDTQYF	.	TRBJ2-3	TRBD1	TRBV2
TGCAGTGCTGCCAAAAAGGGGGGCACTAATTCACCCCTCCACTTT	CSAAKKGGTNSPLHF	.	TRBJ1-6	.	TRBV20-1
TGTGCCAGCAGTACAACCCGGCCCGGGACTAGGGGGGAGACCCAGTACTTC	CASSTTRPGTRGETQYF	.	TRBJ2-5	TRBD2	TRBV6-6
TGCAGTGCTAGAATTCCCCCCGGGACTAGCGGGGGAGGTACCGGGGAGCTGTTTTTT	CSARIPPGTSGGGTGELFF	.	TRBJ2-2	TRBD2	TRBV20-1
TGTGCCAGCAGCTTACGGGGGCCGAACACTGAAGCTTTCTTT	CASSLRGPNTEAFF	many	TRBJ1-1	.	TRBV5-1
TGCAGTGCCCCAGGGGGACAGGGAACTGAAGCTTTCTTT	CSAPGGQGTEAFF	.	TRBJ1-1	TRBD1	TRBV20-1
TGCGCCAGCAGCCAAGGGTGGGGATTAGGCCGGCCCTCTCCGTATCAGCCCCAGCATTTT	CASSQGWGLGRPSPYQPQHF	.	TRBJ1-5	.	TRBV4-3
TGTGCCATCAGTGAGCAGGGAGAGAACACTGAAGCTTTCTTT	CAISEQGENTEAFF	few	TRBJ1-1	.	TRBV10-3
TGTGCCAGCAGCCAAGATCAATTGAGTGCAGCTTTCTTT	CASSQDQLSAAFF	.	TRBJ1-1	.	TRBV14
TGCGCCAGCAGCACCTCGACAGTTAGCACCGGGGAGCTGTTTTTT	CASSTSTVSTGELFF	.	TRBJ2-2	.	TRBV5-1
TGTGCCAGCAGTTTAGTGTACAATGAGCAGTACTTC	CASSLVYNEQYF	few	TRBJ2-7	.	TRBV12-3/TRBV12-4
TGTGCCAGCAGCCAAGAGGCGGGGGGCTCCTACAATGAGCGGTTCTTC	CASSQEAGGSYNERFF	.	TRBJ2-1	TRBD2	TRBV4-2
TGCAGCGCACAGGGGGCTAATCAGCCCCAGCATTTT	CSAQGANQPQHF	few	TRBJ1-5	TRBD1	TRBV29-1
TGTGCCAGCAGCGTAGCCCAGGGGGCCTCAGGATACACCTTC	CASSVAQGASGYTF	few	TRBJ1-2	TRBD1	TRBV9
TGTGCCAGCAGTTCGGGGGGAGGCTACGAGCAGTACTTC	CASSSGGGYEQYF	few	TRBJ2-7	TRBD2	TRBV27
TGTGCCAGCAGCGAGAGGGACAGGGCGAATAGCAATCAGACCCAGCATTTT	CASSERDRANSNQTQHF	.	TRBJ1-5	TRBD1	TRBV9
TGTGCCAGTAGCACCGCGAATACGCAGTATTTT	CASSTANTQYF	.	TRBJ2-3	.	TRBV12-3/TRBV12-4
TGTGCCAGTAGTATTCCTGGAGACAATCAGCCCCAGCATTTT	CASSIPGDNQPQHF	once	TRBJ1-5	.	TRBV19
TGCAGTGCTAGGCCTTACAGGAGCTCCTATAATTCACCCCTCCACTTT	CSARPYRSSYNSPLHF	few	TRBJ1-6	.	TRBV20-1
TGTGCCAGCAGTGATACCGGGACAGGGGGTGACGAGCAGTACTTC	CASSDTGTGGDEQYF	.	TRBJ2-7	TRBD1	TRBV2
TGCGCCAGCAGCTTGGACCTGACTACTTACAATGAGCAGTTCTTC	CASSLDLTTYNEQFF	many	TRBJ2-1	.	TRBV5-1
TGTGCCACCAGCAGTTACAGGGTGGCGGCAGATACGCAGTATTTT	CATSSYRVAADTQYF	.	TRBJ2-3	.	TRBV15
TGTGCCAGCAGTTATTTGGCTTTAACCAGTGGAGATGAAAAACTGTTTTTT	CASSYLALTSGDEKLFF	.	TRBJ1-4	.	TRBV6-6
TGTGCCAGCAGTTACCCCTTGGGGGAGCAGTACTTC	CASSYPLGEQYF	few	TRBJ2-4	.	TRBV6-7